This record concerns one T cell receptor beta chain sequence. Original analysis: Amplification from reference gene primers served as the basis for estimated nucleated cell counts. This table comes from immunoSEQ multiplex PCR, and its TCRdb copy is limited to in-frame clones, with some not included. V and J calls and clone size are given by that table; D and trimming were obtained from the DNA. The table includes 130,000 or so clones, roughly 90% detected once. The data are from a study of blood T cell repertoires in COVID-19. Study details: COVID-19 samples, acute and convalescent, were from the United States, Italy and Spain. PBMCs, B-cell-depleted T cells, or T cells provided the cDNA or gDNA that made up the material.

The CDR3 has 14 residues. Germline V CDR1 and CDR2: SGDLS, YYNGEE. V was trimmed by 1 base and J by 2 bases, leaving 8 bases between them. Sequencing was carried out using peripheral blood. The V call is TRBV9, the J call TRBJ2-3; maybe TRBD1 (5 bases). This TCR came from a man in his 70s with active COVID-19. The CDR3 sequence is CASSVKGITDTQYF. As DNA, the CDR3 is TGTGCCAGCAGCGTAAAGGGGATCACAGATACGCAGTATTTT.